A selection of T cell receptor beta chains follows, all from one sample in a study of cytotoxic CD8 clonotypes in ibrutinib-treated CLL. Here immunoSEQ multiplex PCR was the method, and the copy in TCRdb shows in-frame clones only, minus some. The table has approximately 80,000 clones, around 84% seen once; the top ten hold approximately 5.4%. This sample comprised PBMCs, obtained before ibrutinib treatment. The receptors originated from a human donor with chronic lymphocytic leukemia. Each CDR3 is given with its conserved first and last residue. The order of the fields is clone size, J gene, CDR3 length, V gene, D gene, CDR3 protein, CDR3 DNA. A D gene is named only where the DNA matches it firmly. For some rows the clone size is stated as once, few or many, or as a class when expanded; others skip it.

- | TRBJ2-3 | 16 | TRBV5-1 | TRBD1 | CASSLRWDRGTDTQYF | TGCGCCAGCAGCTTAAGATGGGACAGGGGTACAGATACGCAGTATTTT
- | TRBJ1-2 | 14 | TRBV28 | - | CASRLPTGYYGYTF | TGTGCCAGCAGGCTCCCTACAGGGTATTATGGCTACACCTTC
once | TRBJ1-5 | 17 | TRBV19 | - | CASLPFGTLYSNQPQHF | TGTGCCAGCCTCCCCTTTGGGACACTGTATAGCAATCAGCCCCAGCATTTT
- | TRBJ2-5 | 15 | TRBV7-6 | TRBD2 | CASAGLAGVGETQYF | TGTGCCAGCGCTGGACTAGCGGGAGTTGGGGAGACCCAGTACTTC
- | TRBJ1-5 | 15 | TRBV5-1 | - | CASSPTIGYDQPQHF | TGCGCCAGCAGCCCTACCATTGGGTACGATCAGCCCCAGCATTTT
- | TRBJ1-1 | 13 | TRBV11-2 | - | CASTLRTNTEAFF | TGTGCCAGCACCTTAAGAACGAACACTGAAGCTTTCTTT
- | TRBJ2-7 | 15 | TRBV28 | TRBD1 | CASSQAGTGADEQYF | TGTGCCAGCAGTCAGGCCGGGACAGGGGCCGACGAGCAGTACTTC
- | TRBJ1-4 | 17 | TRBV7-9 | TRBD1 | CASSADYQQGSGEKLFF | TGTGCCAGCAGCGCCGACTACCAACAGGGGTCTGGTGAAAAACTGTTTTTT
few | TRBJ1-1 | 13 | TRBV4-2 | TRBD1 | CASSQELTGEAFF | TGTGCCAGCAGCCAAGAATTGACAGGGGAAGCTTTCTTT
- | TRBJ2-3 | 15 | TRBV6-6 | - | CASSYSLLGPDTQYF | TGTGCCAGCAGTTACTCCTTGTTGGGACCTGATACGCAGTATTTT
- | TRBJ1-2 | 13 | TRBV29-1 | - | CSVEVPSLYGYTF | TGCAGCGTTGAGGTCCCTTCCCTCTATGGCTACACCTTC
- | TRBJ1-3 | 13 | TRBV19 | TRBD1 | CASVRGSGNTIYF | TGTGCCAGTGTCAGGGGGTCTGGAAACACCATATATTTT
- | TRBJ2-5 | 15 | TRBV5-4 | TRBD2 | CASSPSGRAGETQYF | TGTGCCAGCAGCCCGAGCGGGAGGGCCGGGGAGACCCAGTACTTC